This TCR beta chain was profiled in a study of Graves' ophthalmopathy and Graves' hyperthyroidism. V lost 6 bases and J 0 bases, leaving 14 bases between the germline ends. The CDR3 has 15 amino acids. RNA transcripts were the template, and TCR beta CDR3 regions were amplified from them. Amplification began with first-round RT-PCR using HTBI primers, then second-round multiplex PCR was performed. MiXCR was run by TCRdb on the multiplex PCR reads, yielding one entry per CDR3 protein. This table holds over 500,000 distinct CDR3 sequences, about 20% found once. A volume of over 9 ml of fresh peripheral blood supplied the PBMCs.

The TCR was taken from a woman younger than 30 with stable Graves' hyperthyroidism. Some clones in this sample may be carry-over from other donors' samples. V and J are TRBV12-3 or TRBV12-4 and TRBJ1-1; D gene uncertain. Specimen: peripheral blood. CDR3 DNA sequence: TGTGCCAGCAGCGATTTCAGGCTCATGAACACTGAAGCTTTCTTT. Protein: CASSDFRLMNTEAFF.